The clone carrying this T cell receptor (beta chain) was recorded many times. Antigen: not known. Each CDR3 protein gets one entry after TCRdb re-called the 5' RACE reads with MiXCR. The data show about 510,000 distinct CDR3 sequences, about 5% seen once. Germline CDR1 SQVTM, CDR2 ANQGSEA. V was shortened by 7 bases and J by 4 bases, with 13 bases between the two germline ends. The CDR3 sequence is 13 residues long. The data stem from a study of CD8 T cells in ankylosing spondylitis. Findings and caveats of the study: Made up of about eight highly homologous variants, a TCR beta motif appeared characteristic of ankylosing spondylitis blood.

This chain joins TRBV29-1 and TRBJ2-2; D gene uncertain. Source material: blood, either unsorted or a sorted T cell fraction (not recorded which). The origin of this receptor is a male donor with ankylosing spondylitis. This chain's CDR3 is CSAHKRTTGELFF. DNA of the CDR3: TGCAGCGCCCACAAACGGACCACCGGGGAGCTGTTTTTT.